The next 10 T cell receptor beta chains were all read from a single sample in a study of blood T cell repertoires in COVID-19. Produced via immunoSEQ multiplex PCR; TCRdb's table is partial and in-frame only. This sample carries about 160,000 clones, over 80% of them seen once, and the ten largest clones take 2.5% to 3%. The specimen was peripheral blood. Receptors originate from a woman aged 60-70 years with acute or convalescent COVID-19.

This rearrangement joins TRBV2 to TRBJ2-3; D perhaps matches TRBD1 (6 bases). The CDR3 consists of 15 residues. Germline V gene sequence: CDR1 SNHLY, CDR2 FYNNEI. Trimming removed 8 bases from V and 0 bases from J, with 15 bases in between. The CDR3 DNA sequence: TGTGCCAGCCAACGGGACACCACTAGCACAGATACGCAGTATTTT. This translates into CASQRDTTSTDTQYF.

This rearrangement joins TRBV28 to TRBJ1-4, with no clear D. In germline, CDR1 is MDHEN, CDR2 SYDVKM. The CDR3 sequence is 12 residues long. V lost 7 bases, J lost 0 bases, and 3 bases lay in between. Written as DNA, the CDR3 is TGTGCCAGCACAGCAACTAATGAAAAACTGTTTTTT. Protein sequence: CASTATNEKLFF.

The chain uses TRBV5-1 and TRBJ2-1; the match to TRBD2 covers 11 bases. The germline V gene encodes CDR1 SGHRS and CDR2 YFSETQ. Germline trimming cut 4 bases from V and 10 bases from J; bases unmatched to any gene: 10. CDR3 size: 15 residues. The CDR3 is CASSPASGGYPEQFF. The CDR3 DNA reads TGCGCCAGCAGCCCCGCTAGCGGGGGGTATCCCGAGCAGTTCTTC.

This chain connects TRBV6-1 to TRBJ1-5; D may be TRBD1 (6 bases). V lost 0 bases, J lost 4 bases, and 7 bases lay in between. CDR3 length: 14 amino acids. CDR1 is MNHNS, CDR2 SASEGT, per germline. CDR3 sequence: CASSEARGNQPQHF. The DNA for the CDR3 is TGTGCCAGCAGTGAAGCCAGGGGTAATCAGCCCCAGCATTTT.

As concerns this clone: Other DNA sequences in the same sample also yield this CDR3. This chain uses TRBV5-6 with TRBJ2-7; 15 bases agree with TRBD2. The germline V gene has CDR1 SGHDT and CDR2 YYEEEE. V shed 4 bases and J 1 base; nucleotides not matched to a gene: 6. CDR3 length equals 17 residues. CDR3: CASSPGLAGGLSYEQYF. CDR3 DNA sequence: TGTGCCAGCAGCCCCGGACTAGCGGGGGGGCTGTCCTACGAGCAGTACTTC.

This clone was observed a single time. The V gene is TRBV29-1, the J gene TRBJ1-4; D call uncertain. The CDR3 spans 14 residues. Trimming left V 5 bases short and J 7 bases short, with 17 bases between. CDR1 SQVTM and CDR2 ANQGSEA come from the germline V gene. The CDR3 spells CSVSWSGGSEKLFF. Written as DNA, the CDR3 is TGCAGCGTTTCCTGGAGCGGAGGCAGTGAAAAACTGTTTTTT. The whole variable domain, filled in from reference TRBV29-1 and TRBJ1-4, reads SAVISQKPSRDICQRGTSLTIQCQVDSQVTMMFWYRQQPGQSLTLIATANQGSEATYESGFVIDKFPISRPNLTFSTLTVSNMSPEDSSIYLCSVSWSGGSEKLFFGSGTQLSVL.

The chain employs TRBV2 and TRBJ2-2; D is possibly TRBD1 (6 bases). Trimming pared 6 bases from V and 1 base from J, leaving 12 bases between. The CDR3 totals 15 residues. Germline V gene data show CDR1 as SNHLY and CDR2 as FYNNEI. The CDR3 region is CASSATGQNTGELFF. In DNA form, the CDR3 reads TGTGCCAGCAGCGCGACGGGACAGAACACCGGGGAGCTGTTTTTT.

This clone was observed a few times. The rearrangement joins TRBV9 to TRBJ2-7; D is uncertain. Trimming stripped 4 bases from V and 4 bases from J, with 12 bases between. Germline V CDR1 and CDR2: SGDLS, YYNGEE. The CDR3 has 13 residues. The CDR3 nucleotides read TGTGCCAGCAGCAAAAGAGCAGGATACGAGCAGTACTTC. Its translation is CASSKRAGYEQYF.

This clone was found a few times. The chain joins TRBV6-1 to TRBJ2-3; 9 nucleotides line up with TRBD2. The germline V gene encodes CDR1 MNHNS and CDR2 SASEGT. Germline trimming cut 4 bases from V and 3 bases from J; bases unmatched to any gene: 8. The CDR3 runs 16 residues. CDR3 sequence reads: CASSGSLAGKTDTQYF. CDR3 in DNA: TGTGCCAGCAGTGGTTCGCTAGCGGGGAAGACAGATACGCAGTATTTT.

This clone was observed a handful of times. The genes are TRBV27 and TRBJ1-1; 7 nucleotides line up with TRBD1. CDR1 MNHEY and CDR2 SMNVEV come from the germline V gene (reference sequence). The V segment lost 5 bases and the J segment 5 bases; nucleotides outside the gene matches: 8. The CDR3 runs 14 residues. CDR3: CASSRTGLTTEAFF. Written as DNA, the CDR3 is TGTGCCAGCAGTAGGACAGGCCTCACTACTGAAGCTTTCTTT.